This T cell receptor (beta chain) comes out of a study of shared clonotypes between healthy human individuals. Adult Caucasians living in Nashville, Tennessee made up all of the donors. Whole-study results and caveats: For naive CD4 cells, 5% to 6.5% of clonotypes were shared across a handful of donors.

Per the original methods: As immunoSEQ supplied junction-only sequences (without quality scores), filtering differed. Here immunoSEQ multiplex PCR was the method, and the copy in TCRdb shows in-frame clones only, minus some. V, J and clone size are taken as reported in that table, and D and trimming were inferred from the DNA itself. The data hold under 2.5 million clones, with under 95% observed a single time. Remarks on this clone: Its antigen is unknown.

Germline lookup yields CDR1 MDHEN and CDR2 SYDVKM. This CDR3 comprises 16 residues. Trimming took 3 bases from V and 2 from J; bases not matched to a gene: 4. The chain carries TRBV28 and TRBJ2-1, with TRBD1 matching 10 bases. The sample comprised naive CD4+ T cells from PBMCs. Described subset: CD45RA+ positively selected. This sequence was found in a man between 18 and 29 years old in good health. Some clones in this sample may be carry-over from other donors' samples. This chain's CDR3 is CASSLNGQGAYNEQFF. The DNA for the CDR3 is TGTGCCAGCAGTTTGAACGGACAGGGGGCCTACAATGAGCAGTTCTTC.